This T cell receptor (beta chain) originates from a study of vaccination effects on CD4 cells after COVID-19. Sequenced by immunoSEQ multiplex PCR; TCRdb stores in-frame clones only, minus some. This sample carries about 74,000 clones, about 74% of them seen once, and the ten largest clones take under 2.5%. Following a roughly 11-day culture, CD4+ T cells were purified. Vaccinated recipients, who were negative for nucleocapsid antibodies, had no history of SARS-CoV-2 infection. The authors exchanged half the medium for IL-2 medium on days 3 and 7. General study findings and limits: Marked clonal contraction was seen in infection- and vaccine-induced clones late after vaccination.

This clone occurred once. Its antigen remains unidentified. Other nucleotide sequences from this sample produce the same CDR3. The CDR3 consists of 15 residues. Trimming pared 0 bases from V and 1 base from J, leaving 8 bases between. Germline CDR1 is SGHRS and CDR2 is YFSETQ. The sequence derives from a human donor who received a COVID-19 vaccine. The sample was CD4+ T cells from PBMCs cultured without peptide, taken before COVID-19 vaccination. This sequence joins TRBV5-1 and TRBJ2-1; no firm D call. The CDR3 sequence: CASSLEGSSYNEQFF. Here the CDR3 DNA reads TGCGCCAGCAGCTTGGAGGGATCTTCCTACAATGAGCAGTTCTTC.